A selection of T cell receptor beta chains follows, all from one sample in a study of blood T cell repertoires in COVID-19. The data were produced by immunoSEQ multiplex PCR, yet TCRdb's version contains in-frame clones alone and is incomplete. This sample has approximately 130,000 clones; approximately 85% occur once, and the top ten carry roughly 4%. The sample taken for sequencing was peripheral blood. The receptors stem from a human donor in a cohort sampled during active COVID-19. The CDR3 runs from the conserved cysteine through the conserved F or W. A D gene is named only where the DNA matches it firmly. Not all rows give a size; the values are once, few, many and, for expanded clones, a class.

d_gene: NA; len: 16; j_gene: TRBJ2-1; abundance: NA; v_gene: TRBV7-2; CDR3aa: CASSLPLGPSYNEQFF; CDR3nt: TGTGCCAGCAGCCTCCCCCTGGGCCCTTCCTACAATGAGCAGTTCTTC
d_gene: NA; len: 12; j_gene: TRBJ1-2; abundance: NA; v_gene: TRBV30; CDR3aa: CAWSVRNYGYTF; CDR3nt: TGTGCCTGGAGTGTTCGGAACTATGGCTACACCTTC
d_gene: TRBD1; len: 13; j_gene: TRBJ2-5; abundance: NA; v_gene: TRBV20-1; CDR3aa: CSASMGQQETQYF; CDR3nt: TGCAGTGCTAGTATGGGACAGCAAGAGACCCAGTACTTC
d_gene: NA; len: 15; j_gene: TRBJ1-6; abundance: NA; v_gene: TRBV3-1/TRBV3-2; CDR3aa: CASSQGQVGLSALHF; CDR3nt: TGTGCCAGCAGCCAAGGACAGGTCGGGCTTAGCGCCCTCCACTTT
d_gene: NA; len: 14; j_gene: TRBJ2-5; abundance: NA; v_gene: TRBV6-5; CDR3aa: CASRTFRQPGTQYF; CDR3nt: TGTGCCAGCAGAACCTTTAGGCAGCCGGGGACCCAGTACTTC
d_gene: NA; len: 13; j_gene: TRBJ2-3; abundance: NA; v_gene: TRBV9; CDR3aa: CASSPTFSDTQYF; CDR3nt: TGTGCCAGCAGCCCAACTTTTTCAGATACGCAGTATTTT
d_gene: TRBD1; len: 13; j_gene: TRBJ1-5; abundance: NA; v_gene: TRBV7-2; CDR3aa: CASSSGQGLAQHF; CDR3nt: TGTGCCAGCAGCTCGGGACAGGGTTTGGCCCAGCATTTT
d_gene: TRBD2; len: 15; j_gene: TRBJ2-1; abundance: NA; v_gene: TRBV6-5; CDR3aa: CASRGLAGGYNEQFF; CDR3nt: TGTGCCAGCAGGGGACTAGCGGGAGGGTACAATGAGCAGTTCTTC
d_gene: NA; len: 15; j_gene: TRBJ1-5; abundance: NA; v_gene: TRBV19; CDR3aa: CASIPTRGSNQPQHF; CDR3nt: TGTGCCAGTATTCCTACGCGGGGTAGCAATCAGCCCCAGCATTTT
d_gene: TRBD1; len: 15; j_gene: TRBJ1-1; abundance: NA; v_gene: TRBV19; CDR3aa: CASSIGTGLGTEAFF; CDR3nt: TGTGCCAGTAGTATAGGGACAGGGTTGGGCACTGAAGCTTTCTTT
d_gene: NA; len: 15; j_gene: TRBJ2-1; abundance: NA; v_gene: TRBV7-2; CDR3aa: CASSFPVGADNEQFF; CDR3nt: TGTGCCAGCAGCTTCCCGGTGGGAGCGGACAATGAGCAGTTCTTC
d_gene: NA; len: 15; j_gene: TRBJ1-4; abundance: NA; v_gene: TRBV4-1; CDR3aa: CASTRGGATNEKLFF; CDR3nt: TGCGCCAGCACCCGTGGGGGGGCAACTAATGAAAAACTGTTTTTT
d_gene: TRBD1; len: 14; j_gene: TRBJ2-3; abundance: NA; v_gene: TRBV19; CDR3aa: CASMSGTGLYTQYF; CDR3nt: TGTGCCAGTATGTCCGGGACAGGGTTATATACGCAGTATTTT
d_gene: NA; len: 16; j_gene: TRBJ1-2; abundance: NA; v_gene: TRBV27; CDR3aa: CASSSTAGTSNYGYTF; CDR3nt: TGTGCCAGCAGTTCTACCGCCGGGACATCTAACTATGGCTACACCTTC
d_gene: NA; len: 15; j_gene: TRBJ1-1; abundance: few; v_gene: TRBV19; CDR3aa: CASRSGGRVGTEAFF; CDR3nt: TGTGCCAGTAGATCCGGGGGTCGAGTTGGGACTGAAGCTTTCTTT
d_gene: NA; len: 15; j_gene: TRBJ1-5; abundance: NA; v_gene: TRBV5-6; CDR3aa: CASSLDRSDNQPQHF; CDR3nt: TGTGCCAGCAGCTTGGATCGTTCAGACAATCAGCCCCAGCATTTT
d_gene: TRBD1; len: 15; j_gene: TRBJ1-2; abundance: NA; v_gene: TRBV3-1/TRBV3-2; CDR3aa: CASSLATGTNYGYTF; CDR3nt: TGTGCCAGCAGCCTAGCGACAGGGACCAACTATGGCTACACCTTC
d_gene: NA; len: 15; j_gene: TRBJ1-6; abundance: NA; v_gene: TRBV11-2; CDR3aa: CASSLGQRRNSPLHF; CDR3nt: TGTGCCAGCAGCTTAGGGCAACGCCGCAATTCACCCCTCCACTTT
d_gene: NA; len: 14; j_gene: TRBJ1-1; abundance: NA; v_gene: TRBV9; CDR3aa: CASSVRPEDTEAFF; CDR3nt: TGTGCCAGCAGCGTGAGACCCGAGGACACTGAAGCTTTCTTT
d_gene: TRBD2; len: 15; j_gene: TRBJ2-1; abundance: NA; v_gene: TRBV5-1; CDR3aa: CASSLTSGSYNEQFF; CDR3nt: TGCGCCAGCAGCTTAACTAGCGGTTCTTACAATGAGCAGTTCTTC
d_gene: NA; len: 13; j_gene: TRBJ2-1; abundance: NA; v_gene: TRBV19; CDR3aa: CASSIKRVGEQFF; CDR3nt: TGTGCCAGTAGTATTAAGCGGGTCGGTGAGCAGTTCTTC
d_gene: TRBD2; len: 16; j_gene: TRBJ2-1; abundance: once; v_gene: TRBV18; CDR3aa: CASSTLLAVRSNEQFF; CDR3nt: TGTGCCAGCTCTACCTTGCTAGCGGTGAGGAGCAATGAGCAGTTCTTC
d_gene: NA; len: 13; j_gene: TRBJ1-5; abundance: NA; v_gene: TRBV6-5; CDR3aa: CASSYGGNQPQHF; CDR3nt: TGTGCCAGCAGTTATGGGGGGAATCAGCCCCAGCATTTT
d_gene: NA; len: 16; j_gene: TRBJ1-4; abundance: NA; v_gene: TRBV4-3; CDR3aa: CASSQDIQGVGSKLFF; CDR3nt: TGCGCCAGCAGCCAAGATATACAGGGCGTAGGTAGTAAACTGTTTTTT
d_gene: TRBD2; len: 15; j_gene: TRBJ2-3; abundance: once; v_gene: TRBV7-2; CDR3aa: CASSFLAGVTDTQYF; CDR3nt: TGTGCCAGCAGCTTTCTAGCGGGAGTCACAGATACGCAGTATTTT
d_gene: NA; len: 14; j_gene: TRBJ2-2; abundance: NA; v_gene: TRBV10-3; CDR3aa: CAISAPGVTGELFF; CDR3nt: TGTGCCATCAGTGCGCCAGGCGTCACGGGGGAGCTGTTTTTT
d_gene: NA; len: 12; j_gene: TRBJ2-5; abundance: NA; v_gene: TRBV6-6; CDR3aa: CASTRGIETQYF; CDR3nt: TGTGCCAGCACCAGGGGAATAGAGACCCAGTACTTC
d_gene: NA; len: 17; j_gene: TRBJ2-5; abundance: NA; v_gene: TRBV15; CDR3aa: CATSRDPPGGGQETQYF; CDR3nt: TGTGCCACCAGCAGAGATCCCCCGGGTGGTGGCCAAGAGACCCAGTACTTC
d_gene: TRBD2; len: 17; j_gene: TRBJ2-1; abundance: once; v_gene: TRBV6-2/TRBV6-3; CDR3aa: CASTPFGSGRSYNEQFF; CDR3nt: TGTGCCAGCACCCCTTTTGGTAGCGGGAGATCCTACAATGAGCAGTTCTTC
d_gene: NA; len: 13; j_gene: TRBJ1-2; abundance: NA; v_gene: TRBV7-2; CDR3aa: CASSLGQFYGYTF; CDR3nt: TGTGCCAGCAGCTTAGGACAGTTCTATGGCTACACCTTC
d_gene: NA; len: 13; j_gene: TRBJ2-7; abundance: few; v_gene: TRBV2; CDR3aa: CASSGGLGSQSYF; CDR3nt: TGTGCCAGCAGTGGGGGGCTAGGGAGTCAATCGTACTTC
d_gene: NA; len: 12; j_gene: TRBJ1-1; abundance: few; v_gene: TRBV12-3/TRBV12-4; CDR3aa: CASSDRNTEAFF; CDR3nt: TGTGCCAGCAGCGACAGGAACACTGAAGCTTTCTTT
d_gene: NA; len: 11; j_gene: TRBJ1-1; abundance: NA; v_gene: TRBV18; CDR3aa: CASGGVTEAFF; CDR3nt: TGTGCCAGCGGGGGGGTGACTGAAGCTTTCTTT
d_gene: TRBD2; len: 16; j_gene: TRBJ2-3; abundance: NA; v_gene: TRBV10-1; CDR3aa: CASSAGTSGYTDTQYF; CDR3nt: TGCGCCAGCAGCGCCGGGACTAGCGGGTACACAGATACGCAGTATTTT
d_gene: NA; len: 13; j_gene: TRBJ2-2; abundance: NA; v_gene: TRBV10-2; CDR3aa: CASAVGVAGELFF; CDR3nt: TGCGCCAGCGCAGTCGGGGTCGCCGGGGAGCTGTTTTTT
d_gene: TRBD1; len: 14; j_gene: TRBJ1-1; abundance: NA; v_gene: TRBV29-1; CDR3aa: CGSTTGGMNTEAFF; CDR3nt: TGCGGGTCCACAACAGGGGGGATGAACACTGAAGCTTTCTTT
d_gene: NA; len: 16; j_gene: TRBJ1-2; abundance: NA; v_gene: TRBV9; CDR3aa: CASSLNPGRLEDGYTF; CDR3nt: TGTGCCAGCAGCTTAAATCCGGGACGACTAGAGGATGGCTACACCTTC
d_gene: TRBD2; len: 16; j_gene: TRBJ2-3; abundance: NA; v_gene: TRBV7-2; CDR3aa: CASSGTSGGLRDTQYF; CDR3nt: TGTGCCAGCAGCGGAACTAGCGGGGGTTTGAGAGATACGCAGTATTTT
d_gene: NA; len: 14; j_gene: TRBJ2-7; abundance: NA; v_gene: TRBV2; CDR3aa: CASRGTPSGYEQYF; CDR3nt: TGTGCCAGCAGAGGGACTCCAAGCGGGTACGAGCAGTACTTC
d_gene: NA; len: 12; j_gene: TRBJ2-2; abundance: NA; v_gene: TRBV18; CDR3aa: CASGRLSGELFF; CDR3nt: TGTGCCAGCGGGAGGCTATCTGGGGAGCTGTTTTTT
d_gene: NA; len: 13; j_gene: TRBJ2-3; abundance: NA; v_gene: TRBV7-2; CDR3aa: CASSSPLLDTQYF; CDR3nt: TGTGCCAGCAGCTCTCCCCTTTTGGATACGCAGTATTTT
d_gene: NA; len: 14; j_gene: TRBJ2-7; abundance: NA; v_gene: TRBV30; CDR3aa: CAWSVHRDDYEQYF; CDR3nt: TGTGCCTGGAGTGTACACAGGGACGACTACGAGCAGTACTTC